Below, 21 T cell receptor beta chains from the same sample are listed, as sequenced in a study of metastatic and nonmetastatic thyroid tumors. TCRdb re-clonotyped the PCR reads via MiXCR. The sample has approximately 24,000 clones, about 15% seen once. No treatment had been given to any patient before thyroid surgery. Sequencing input: blood. The receptors were sampled from a female donor with papillary thyroid cancer or a benign thyroid nodule (not recorded which). Some clones in this sample may be carry-over from other donors' samples.

This clone was seen repeatedly, ten times or more. The rearrangement joins TRBV10-3 to TRBJ2-1; 7 bases match TRBD2. The CDR3 covers 17 residues. Germline CDR1 is ENHRY and CDR2 is SYGVKD. Trimming at V came to 0 bases and at J to 7 bases, leaving 12 bases not matched to a gene. Here the CDR3 DNA reads TGTGCCATCAGTGAGTCGGGTCCGGGAGGCCCCATTAATGAGCAGTTCTTC. Translating gives CAISESGPGGPINEQFF.

Ten or more counts support this clone. The V gene is TRBV6-2 or TRBV6-3, the J gene TRBJ1-1, with D possibly TRBD1 on 6 matching bases. The CDR3 has 14 amino acids. V was shortened by 6 bases and J by 4 bases, with 15 bases between the two germline ends. Looked up from germline, CDR1 is MNHEY and CDR2 is SVGEGT. CDR3: CASRREGVVTEAFF. As DNA, the CDR3 is TGTGCCAGCAGGCGGGAGGGGGTGGTCACTGAAGCTTTCTTT.

The sample holds many counts of this clone. V and J are TRBV19 and TRBJ2-2; 9 nucleotides line up with TRBD1. Germline V gene sequence: CDR1 LNHDA, CDR2 SQIVND (reference sequence). The junction had 11 bases not matched to a gene; V was cut back by 5 bases and J by 4 bases. The CDR3 consists of 17 residues. The CDR3 sequence is CASSPPGTGLRTGELFF. CDR3 DNA: TGTGCCAGTAGTCCCCCCGGGACAGGGTTGCGCACCGGGGAGCTGTTTTTT.

The table lists this clone with many counts. The chain links TRBV6-1 to TRBJ2-4, with D possibly being TRBD2 (5 bases). V gave up 1 base and J gave up 0 bases, with 7 bases separating them. Germline lookup yields CDR1 MNHNS and CDR2 SASEGT. This CDR3 has 15 amino acids. In DNA, the CDR3 is TGTGCCAGCAGTGAAGAGCGGATAGCCAAAAACATTCAGTACTTC. Amino acids: CASSEERIAKNIQYF.

In this sample, this clone turned up many times. The chain links TRBV6-6 to TRBJ1-5, with 8 positions matching TRBD1. CDR1 MNHNY and CDR2 SVGAGI come from the germline V gene (reference sequence). V lost 5 bases and J lost 1; bases outside the gene matches: 16. This CDR3 comprises 19 residues. The CDR3 here is CASSTYHGQGGISNQPQHF. In DNA, the CDR3 is TGTGCCAGCAGTACCTATCACGGACAGGGAGGGATAAGCAATCAGCCCCAGCATTTT.

This clone occurred many times. The gene calls are TRBV28 and TRBJ2-1; D is ambiguous. The CDR3 has 10 residues. Germline-derived CDR1 and CDR2 are MDHEN and SYDVKM. Trimming stripped 3 bases from V and 10 bases from J, with 4 bases between. CDR3 amino acids: CASSFREQFF. The CDR3 DNA sequence: TGTGCCAGCAGTTTCCGGGAGCAGTTCTTC.

The chain employs TRBV4-2 and TRBJ1-1; the match to TRBD1 covers 7 bases. With 4 bases clipped from V and 4 bases from J, the junction kept 12 bases outside the gene matches. The germline V gene has CDR1 LGHNA and CDR2 YNFKEQ. There are 16 residues in the CDR3. The CDR3 protein is CASSPRAVAGGTEAFF. The CDR3 region has the DNA TGTGCCAGCAGCCCAAGAGCAGTGGCAGGGGGCACTGAAGCTTTCTTT.

This clone occurred many times. This chain uses TRBV6-1 with TRBJ1-3; D perhaps matches TRBD1 (5 bases). This CDR3 spans 13 amino acids. CDR1 is MNHNS and CDR2 is SASEGT in the germline V gene. Trimming removed 5 bases from V and 8 bases from J, with 13 bases in between. The CDR3 coding sequence is TGTGCCAGCAGTCGGGGGGGGGAGGACACCATATATTTT. Translating it yields CASSRGGEDTIYF.

This clone was counted a few times. The CDR3 coding sequence is TGTGCCAGCTACCGTGACATGGGGTGGACTAGCGGGCGGGATGAGCAGTTCTTC. Translating it yields CASYRDMGWTSGRDEQFF. V gene TRBV6-5 combines with J gene TRBJ2-1, with TRBD2 matching over 11 bases. Germline V gene data show CDR1 as MNHEY and CDR2 as SVGAGI. The V gene end was trimmed by 8 bases and the J gene end by 8 bases; junction bases not matched to a gene: 20. The CDR3 sequence is 18 residues long.

This clone was counted at least ten times. The CDR3 region is CASTERAGNTEAFF. The CDR3 DNA follows: TGTGCCAGCACCGAGCGGGCGGGAAACACTGAAGCTTTCTTT. The gene calls are TRBV6-1 and TRBJ1-1; unclear D gene. The CDR3 is 14 amino acids. Germline V lookup: CDR1 MNHNS, CDR2 SASEGT. Trimming pared 7 bases from V and 2 bases from J, leaving 14 bases between.

This clone has at least ten counts. The chain couples TRBV3-1 to TRBJ2-2, with TRBD1 matching 9 bases. The CDR3 is 16 amino acids. Trimming cost V 4 bases and J 4 bases; bases outside gene matches: 7. Germline CDR1 and CDR2: LGHDT and YNNKEL (reference sequence). CDR3 sequence reads: CASSPLGQGGTGELFF. CDR3 in DNA: TGTGCCAGCAGCCCCCTGGGACAGGGAGGCACCGGGGAGCTGTTTTTT.

This clone has ten or more counts. A much larger clone sits a single nucleotide away, making a read error possible. Other DNA sequences of this sample code for an identical CDR3. The V and J genes are TRBV6-2 or TRBV6-3 and TRBJ2-7, with 7 nucleotides matching TRBD2. The CDR3 is 15 amino acids. Germline V CDR1 and CDR2: MNHEY, SVGEGT. V was pared by 6 bases and J by 4 bases, with 12 bases of the junction left unmatched. CDR3 in DNA: TGTGCCAGCAGCCGTGCGGGAGCCCGCGGGTACGAGCAGTACTTC. Its protein is CASSRAGARGYEQYF.

V is TRBV20-1 and J is TRBJ2-7; no clear D. There are 16 residues in the CDR3. Germline lookup yields CDR1 DFQATT and CDR2 SNEGSKA (reference sequence). The V end was cut by 1 base, the J end by 3 bases, with 19 bases between. CDR3 region: CSARGFIMTLGYEQYF. CDR3 sequence (DNA): TGCAGTGCTAGAGGGTTTATAATGACTTTGGGCTACGAGCAGTACTTC.

This clone was seen ten or more times. The chain recombines TRBV7-9 with TRBJ1-4; 9 bases are shared with TRBD1. This CDR3 comprises 15 residues. After removal of 4 bases from V and 1 base from J, the junction contained 1 base not matched to a gene. Germline V gives CDR1 SEHNR, CDR2 FQNEAQ (reference sequence). CDR3 in DNA: TGTGCCAGCAGCTCGGACAGGGGAACTAATGAAAAACTGTTTTTT. Its translation: CASSSDRGTNEKLFF.

Relative to its sample, this clone is medium-sized. CDR3 in amino acids: CSATLAGGPSEQFF. CDR3 DNA sequence: TGCAGTGCTACTCTAGCGGGAGGGCCAAGTGAGCAGTTCTTC. This rearrangement joins TRBV20-1 to TRBJ2-1, with 12 bases aligning to TRBD2. The CDR3 is made up of 14 amino acids. Germline V gives CDR1 DFQATT, CDR2 SNEGSKA (reference sequence). The J segment lost 9 bases and the V segment lost 4 bases, leaving 7 bases of the junction unmatched.

In regard to this clone: No conserved phenylalanine or tryptophan ends this CDR3, so it is likely a read error. The chain joins TRBV2 to TRBJ1-2; D is undetermined. The germline V gene encodes CDR1 SNHLY and CDR2 FYNNEI. CDR3 size: 11 residues. The CDR3 region has the DNA TGTGGAGATAGGGAGGACTATGGCTACACCCTC. Encoded protein: CGDREDYGYTL.

This clone was picked up many times. The V call is TRBV4-3, the J call TRBJ2-1, with D unresolved. The CDR3 is 14 amino acids. V lost 1 base and J 8 bases, leaving 12 bases between the germline ends. Germline CDR1 and CDR2: LGHNA and YSLEER. The CDR3 DNA reads TGCGCCAGCAGCCAAGCGGCCGTTGTGGATGAGCAGTTCTTC. This encodes CASSQAAVVDEQFF.

This clone was detected many times. The V gene is TRBV7-9, the J gene TRBJ2-6; 8 nucleotides agree with TRBD1. After removal of 5 bases from V and 0 bases from J, the junction contained 9 bases not matched to a gene. Germline assignment: CDR1 SEHNR and CDR2 FQNEAQ (reference sequence). The CDR3 contains 18 residues. The CDR3 reads CASSPRTGFLSGANVLTF. The CDR3 DNA follows: TGTGCCAGCAGCCCCCGGACAGGGTTCCTCTCTGGGGCCAACGTCCTGACTTTC.

This clone was counted at least ten times. One base away lies a much larger clone, so this may be a sequencing read error. This chain links TRBV3-1 with TRBJ2-2; possible D gene TRBD2, 7 bases. The length of the CDR3 is 19 residues. Per germline, CDR1 LGHDT and CDR2 YNNKEL (reference sequence). V lost 3 bases and J lost 6, with 26 bases in between. The CDR3 protein is CASSHPRRGPLWDAGELFF. CDR3 DNA sequence: TGTGCCAGCAGCCACCCCCGGCGGGGGCCGCTTTGGGACGCCGGGGAGCTGTTTTTT.

This clone was seen a single time. This chain uses TRBV5-6 with TRBJ1-2; D ambiguous. With 2 bases removed from V and 2 bases from J, the gap between germline ends came to 4 bases. Germline CDR1 reads SGHDT; CDR2 reads YYEEEE. CDR3 length: 12 residues. CDR3 in amino acids: CASSFENYGYTF. In DNA, the CDR3 is TGTGCCAGCAGCTTTGAGAACTATGGCTACACCTTC.

This clone came up many times. This chain joins TRBV29-1 and TRBJ1-1; D possibly corresponds to TRBD1 (5 bases). The germline gives CDR1 SQVTM, CDR2 ANQGSEA. V was shortened by 5 bases and J by 0 bases, with 13 bases between the two germline ends. This CDR3 region has 14 residues. This chain's CDR3 is CSVPGGGLNTEAFF. Here the CDR3 DNA reads TGCAGCGTTCCGGGGGGGGGATTGAACACTGAAGCTTTCTTT.